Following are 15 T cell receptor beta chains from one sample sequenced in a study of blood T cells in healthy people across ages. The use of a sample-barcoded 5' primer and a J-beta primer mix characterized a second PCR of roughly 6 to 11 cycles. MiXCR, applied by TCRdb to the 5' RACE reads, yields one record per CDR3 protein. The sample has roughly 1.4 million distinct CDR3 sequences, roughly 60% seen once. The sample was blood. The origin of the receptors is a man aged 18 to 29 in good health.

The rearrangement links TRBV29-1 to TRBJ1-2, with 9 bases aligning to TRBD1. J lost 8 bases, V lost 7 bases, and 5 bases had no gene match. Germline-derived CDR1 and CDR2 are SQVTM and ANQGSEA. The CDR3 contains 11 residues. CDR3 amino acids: CSDWDRAGYTF. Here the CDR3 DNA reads TGCAGCGATTGGGACAGGGCCGGCTACACCTTC.

CDR3 coding DNA: TGTGCCAGCAGCCGGGACGGACGTCTGAGCACAGATACGCAGTATTTT. Translated, it gives CASSRDGRLSTDTQYF. The V and J genes are TRBV3-1 and TRBJ2-3; D may match TRBD1 or TRBD2 (5 bases each). Germline V gene data show CDR1 as LGHDT and CDR2 as YNNKEL (reference sequence). V was pared by 4 bases and J by 0 bases, with 14 bases between. The CDR3 consists of 16 residues.

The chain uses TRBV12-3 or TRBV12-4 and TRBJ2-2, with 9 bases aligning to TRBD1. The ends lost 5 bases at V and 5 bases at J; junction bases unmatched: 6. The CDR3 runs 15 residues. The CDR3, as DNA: TGTGCCAGCAGTACCCGACAGGGGGGGACCGGGGAGCTGTTTTTT. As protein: CASSTRQGGTGELFF.

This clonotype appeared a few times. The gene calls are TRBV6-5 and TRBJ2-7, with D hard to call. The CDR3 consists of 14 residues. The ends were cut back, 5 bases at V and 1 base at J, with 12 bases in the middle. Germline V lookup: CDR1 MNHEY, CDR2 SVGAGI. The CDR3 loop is CASSPRPQSYEQYF. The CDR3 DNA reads TGTGCCAGCAGTCCGAGACCCCAGTCCTACGAGCAGTACTTC.

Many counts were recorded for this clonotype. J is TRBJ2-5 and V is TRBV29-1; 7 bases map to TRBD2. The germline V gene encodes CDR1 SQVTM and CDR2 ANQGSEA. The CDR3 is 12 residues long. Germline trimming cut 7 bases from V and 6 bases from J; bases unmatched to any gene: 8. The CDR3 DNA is TGCAGCGCGCCCGCGGGAGAAAAGACCCAGTACTTC. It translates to CSAPAGEKTQYF. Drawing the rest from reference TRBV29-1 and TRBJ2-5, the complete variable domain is SAVISQKPSRDICQRGTSLTIQCQVDSQVTMMFWYRQQPGQSLTLIATANQGSEATYESGFVIDKFPISRPNLTFSTLTVSNMSPEDSSIYLCSAPAGEKTQYFGPGTRLLVL.

CDR3 loop: CASSQEGGRGNYEQFF. In DNA, the CDR3 is TGCGCCAGCAGCCAAGAAGGCGGCAGGGGTAACTATGAGCAGTTCTTC. The rearrangement joins TRBV4-3 to TRBJ2-1, with a possible D match to TRBD1 (6 bases). The CDR3 spans 16 residues. The germline gives CDR1 LGHNA, CDR2 YSLEER. Trimming pared 0 bases from V and 8 bases from J, leaving 17 bases between.

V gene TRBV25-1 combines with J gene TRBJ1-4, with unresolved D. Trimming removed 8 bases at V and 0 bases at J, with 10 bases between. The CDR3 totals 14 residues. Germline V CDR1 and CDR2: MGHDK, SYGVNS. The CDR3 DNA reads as TGTGCCAGCGGCGCCCCTGCAACTAATGAAAAACTGTTTTTT. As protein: CASGAPATNEKLFF.

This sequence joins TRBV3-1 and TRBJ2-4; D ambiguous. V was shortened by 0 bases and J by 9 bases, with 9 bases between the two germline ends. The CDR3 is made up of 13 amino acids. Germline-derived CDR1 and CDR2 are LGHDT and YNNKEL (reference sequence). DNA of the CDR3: TGTGCCAGCAGCCAAGATAGGATGGGCATTCAGTACTTC. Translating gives CASSQDRMGIQYF.

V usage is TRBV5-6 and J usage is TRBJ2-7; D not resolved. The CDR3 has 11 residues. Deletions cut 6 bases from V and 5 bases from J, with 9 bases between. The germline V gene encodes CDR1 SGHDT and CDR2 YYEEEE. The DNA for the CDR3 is TGTGCCAGCACATGGGCCGACGAGCAGTACTTC. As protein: CASTWADEQYF.

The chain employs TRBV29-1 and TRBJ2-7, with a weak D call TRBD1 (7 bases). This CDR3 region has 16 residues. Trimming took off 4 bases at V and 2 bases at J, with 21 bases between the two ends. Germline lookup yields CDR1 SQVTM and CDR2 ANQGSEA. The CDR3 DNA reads TGCAGCGTTGCAGGGGGGCACAGGACACAAACCTACGAGCAGTACTTC. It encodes CSVAGGHRTQTYEQYF.

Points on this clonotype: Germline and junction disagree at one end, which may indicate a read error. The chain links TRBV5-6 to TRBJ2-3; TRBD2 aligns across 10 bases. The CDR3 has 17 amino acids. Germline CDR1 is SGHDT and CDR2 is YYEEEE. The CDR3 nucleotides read TGTGCCAGCACCTTGGGTTGGCTAGCGGGGGCAGGGGATACGCAGTATTTT. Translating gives CASTLGWLAGAGDTQYF. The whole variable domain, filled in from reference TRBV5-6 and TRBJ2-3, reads DAGVTQSPTHLIKTRGQQVTLRCSPKSGHDTVSWYQQALGQGPQFIFQYYEEEERQRGNFPDRFSGHQFPNYSSELNVNALLLGDSALYLCASTLGWLAGAGDTQYFGPGTRLTVL.

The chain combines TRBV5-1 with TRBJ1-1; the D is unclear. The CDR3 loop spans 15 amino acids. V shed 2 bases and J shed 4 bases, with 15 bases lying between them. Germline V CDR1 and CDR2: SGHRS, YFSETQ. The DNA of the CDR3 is TGCGCCAGCAGCTTCAGAGAATCCCCTTTCACTGAAGCTTTCTTT. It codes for CASSFRESPFTEAFF. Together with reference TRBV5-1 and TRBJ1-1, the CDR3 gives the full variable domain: KAGVTQTPRYLIKTRGQQVTLSCSPISGHRSVSWYQQTPGQGLQFLFEYFSETQRNKGNFPGRFSGRQFSNSRSEMNVSTLELGDSALYLCASSFRESPFTEAFFGQGTRLTVV.

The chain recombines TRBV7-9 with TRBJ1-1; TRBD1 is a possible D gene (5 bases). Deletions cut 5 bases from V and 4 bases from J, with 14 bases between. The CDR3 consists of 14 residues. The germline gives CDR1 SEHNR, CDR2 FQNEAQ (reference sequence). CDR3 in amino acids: CASSLTKGATEAFF. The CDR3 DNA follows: TGTGCCAGCAGCCTGACTAAAGGGGCCACTGAAGCTTTCTTT.

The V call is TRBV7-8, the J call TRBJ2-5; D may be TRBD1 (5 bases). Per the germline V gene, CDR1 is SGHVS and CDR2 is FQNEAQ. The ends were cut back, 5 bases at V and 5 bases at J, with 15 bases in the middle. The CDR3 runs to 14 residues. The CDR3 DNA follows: TGTGCCAGCAGCCCCAGGGCAGGGCTTGAGACCCAGTACTTC. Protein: CASSPRAGLETQYF.

DNA for the CDR3: TGTGCCAGTCAGAATGAGCAGTTCTTC. Translation: CASQNEQFF. The chain has TRBV7-9 and TRBJ2-1; D uncertain. V lost 9 bases and J 7 bases, leaving 4 bases between the germline ends. The germline gives CDR1 SEHNR, CDR2 FQNEAQ (reference sequence). The CDR3 has 9 residues.